The rows below give T cell receptor beta chains drawn from one sample of a study of CD8 T cells in Susac syndrome. TCRdb recomputed calls from the immunoSEQ multiplex PCR reads with MiXCR, one row per CDR3 protein. The table lists about 190,000 distinct CDR3 sequences, around 95% of them singletons. The sequencing sample was made of CD8+ T cells from PBMCs. The receptors come from a human donor with Susac syndrome. Each CDR3 is given with its conserved first and last residue. The order of the fields is clone size, J gene, D gene, V gene, CDR3 protein, CDR3 DNA. A D gene is named only where the DNA matches it firmly. Clone size is not always given. Where it is, it says once, few, many or a class for expanded clones.

NA	TRBJ1-4	NA	TRBV15	CATSRDPSGRTNEKLFF	TGTGCCACCAGCAGAGATCCTTCGGGGAGGACTAATGAAAAACTGTTTTTT
NA	TRBJ2-1	NA	TRBV19	CASSSAGSSYNEQFF	TGTGCCAGTAGTTCGGCGGGGAGCTCCTACAATGAGCAGTTCTTC
NA	TRBJ1-1	NA	TRBV4-1	CASSQTTGSRGTEAFF	TGCGCCAGCAGCCAAACCACAGGGTCTAGGGGCACTGAAGCTTTCTTT
NA	TRBJ2-7	NA	TRBV20-1	CSARGGLHPSYEQYF	TGCAGTGCTAGAGGTGGACTGCACCCCTCCTACGAGCAGTACTTC
NA	TRBJ2-7	NA	TRBV20-1	CSARDKGHRYEQYF	TGCAGTGCTAGAGATAAGGGACACCGCTACGAGCAGTACTTC
NA	TRBJ2-3	NA	TRBV16	CASSQFGGERDTQYF	TGTGCCAGCAGCCAATTTGGCGGGGAGCGGGATACGCAGTATTTT
once	TRBJ2-3	TRBD2	TRBV9	CASSVGLAGPADTQYF	TGTGCCAGCAGCGTTGGACTAGCGGGGCCCGCAGATACGCAGTATTTT
NA	TRBJ2-3	NA	TRBV10-1	CASSGTPDTDTQYF	TGCGCCAGCAGTGGGACACCCGACACAGATACGCAGTATTTT
NA	TRBJ1-4	NA	TRBV25-1	CASSDRTVNEKLFF	TGTGCCAGCAGTGATCGAACAGTTAATGAAAAACTGTTTTTT
NA	TRBJ2-3	NA	TRBV27	CASSFGRGLNTDTQYF	TGTGCCAGCAGTTTCGGGAGGGGGCTAAACACAGATACGCAGTATTTT
NA	TRBJ2-1	TRBD2	TRBV25-1	CASSERTSDYNEQFF	TGTGCCAGCAGTGAAAGGACTAGCGATTACAATGAGCAGTTCTTC
NA	TRBJ2-7	NA	TRBV28	CASVDRSSYEQYF	TGTGCCAGCGTCGACAGATCCTCCTACGAGCAGTACTTC